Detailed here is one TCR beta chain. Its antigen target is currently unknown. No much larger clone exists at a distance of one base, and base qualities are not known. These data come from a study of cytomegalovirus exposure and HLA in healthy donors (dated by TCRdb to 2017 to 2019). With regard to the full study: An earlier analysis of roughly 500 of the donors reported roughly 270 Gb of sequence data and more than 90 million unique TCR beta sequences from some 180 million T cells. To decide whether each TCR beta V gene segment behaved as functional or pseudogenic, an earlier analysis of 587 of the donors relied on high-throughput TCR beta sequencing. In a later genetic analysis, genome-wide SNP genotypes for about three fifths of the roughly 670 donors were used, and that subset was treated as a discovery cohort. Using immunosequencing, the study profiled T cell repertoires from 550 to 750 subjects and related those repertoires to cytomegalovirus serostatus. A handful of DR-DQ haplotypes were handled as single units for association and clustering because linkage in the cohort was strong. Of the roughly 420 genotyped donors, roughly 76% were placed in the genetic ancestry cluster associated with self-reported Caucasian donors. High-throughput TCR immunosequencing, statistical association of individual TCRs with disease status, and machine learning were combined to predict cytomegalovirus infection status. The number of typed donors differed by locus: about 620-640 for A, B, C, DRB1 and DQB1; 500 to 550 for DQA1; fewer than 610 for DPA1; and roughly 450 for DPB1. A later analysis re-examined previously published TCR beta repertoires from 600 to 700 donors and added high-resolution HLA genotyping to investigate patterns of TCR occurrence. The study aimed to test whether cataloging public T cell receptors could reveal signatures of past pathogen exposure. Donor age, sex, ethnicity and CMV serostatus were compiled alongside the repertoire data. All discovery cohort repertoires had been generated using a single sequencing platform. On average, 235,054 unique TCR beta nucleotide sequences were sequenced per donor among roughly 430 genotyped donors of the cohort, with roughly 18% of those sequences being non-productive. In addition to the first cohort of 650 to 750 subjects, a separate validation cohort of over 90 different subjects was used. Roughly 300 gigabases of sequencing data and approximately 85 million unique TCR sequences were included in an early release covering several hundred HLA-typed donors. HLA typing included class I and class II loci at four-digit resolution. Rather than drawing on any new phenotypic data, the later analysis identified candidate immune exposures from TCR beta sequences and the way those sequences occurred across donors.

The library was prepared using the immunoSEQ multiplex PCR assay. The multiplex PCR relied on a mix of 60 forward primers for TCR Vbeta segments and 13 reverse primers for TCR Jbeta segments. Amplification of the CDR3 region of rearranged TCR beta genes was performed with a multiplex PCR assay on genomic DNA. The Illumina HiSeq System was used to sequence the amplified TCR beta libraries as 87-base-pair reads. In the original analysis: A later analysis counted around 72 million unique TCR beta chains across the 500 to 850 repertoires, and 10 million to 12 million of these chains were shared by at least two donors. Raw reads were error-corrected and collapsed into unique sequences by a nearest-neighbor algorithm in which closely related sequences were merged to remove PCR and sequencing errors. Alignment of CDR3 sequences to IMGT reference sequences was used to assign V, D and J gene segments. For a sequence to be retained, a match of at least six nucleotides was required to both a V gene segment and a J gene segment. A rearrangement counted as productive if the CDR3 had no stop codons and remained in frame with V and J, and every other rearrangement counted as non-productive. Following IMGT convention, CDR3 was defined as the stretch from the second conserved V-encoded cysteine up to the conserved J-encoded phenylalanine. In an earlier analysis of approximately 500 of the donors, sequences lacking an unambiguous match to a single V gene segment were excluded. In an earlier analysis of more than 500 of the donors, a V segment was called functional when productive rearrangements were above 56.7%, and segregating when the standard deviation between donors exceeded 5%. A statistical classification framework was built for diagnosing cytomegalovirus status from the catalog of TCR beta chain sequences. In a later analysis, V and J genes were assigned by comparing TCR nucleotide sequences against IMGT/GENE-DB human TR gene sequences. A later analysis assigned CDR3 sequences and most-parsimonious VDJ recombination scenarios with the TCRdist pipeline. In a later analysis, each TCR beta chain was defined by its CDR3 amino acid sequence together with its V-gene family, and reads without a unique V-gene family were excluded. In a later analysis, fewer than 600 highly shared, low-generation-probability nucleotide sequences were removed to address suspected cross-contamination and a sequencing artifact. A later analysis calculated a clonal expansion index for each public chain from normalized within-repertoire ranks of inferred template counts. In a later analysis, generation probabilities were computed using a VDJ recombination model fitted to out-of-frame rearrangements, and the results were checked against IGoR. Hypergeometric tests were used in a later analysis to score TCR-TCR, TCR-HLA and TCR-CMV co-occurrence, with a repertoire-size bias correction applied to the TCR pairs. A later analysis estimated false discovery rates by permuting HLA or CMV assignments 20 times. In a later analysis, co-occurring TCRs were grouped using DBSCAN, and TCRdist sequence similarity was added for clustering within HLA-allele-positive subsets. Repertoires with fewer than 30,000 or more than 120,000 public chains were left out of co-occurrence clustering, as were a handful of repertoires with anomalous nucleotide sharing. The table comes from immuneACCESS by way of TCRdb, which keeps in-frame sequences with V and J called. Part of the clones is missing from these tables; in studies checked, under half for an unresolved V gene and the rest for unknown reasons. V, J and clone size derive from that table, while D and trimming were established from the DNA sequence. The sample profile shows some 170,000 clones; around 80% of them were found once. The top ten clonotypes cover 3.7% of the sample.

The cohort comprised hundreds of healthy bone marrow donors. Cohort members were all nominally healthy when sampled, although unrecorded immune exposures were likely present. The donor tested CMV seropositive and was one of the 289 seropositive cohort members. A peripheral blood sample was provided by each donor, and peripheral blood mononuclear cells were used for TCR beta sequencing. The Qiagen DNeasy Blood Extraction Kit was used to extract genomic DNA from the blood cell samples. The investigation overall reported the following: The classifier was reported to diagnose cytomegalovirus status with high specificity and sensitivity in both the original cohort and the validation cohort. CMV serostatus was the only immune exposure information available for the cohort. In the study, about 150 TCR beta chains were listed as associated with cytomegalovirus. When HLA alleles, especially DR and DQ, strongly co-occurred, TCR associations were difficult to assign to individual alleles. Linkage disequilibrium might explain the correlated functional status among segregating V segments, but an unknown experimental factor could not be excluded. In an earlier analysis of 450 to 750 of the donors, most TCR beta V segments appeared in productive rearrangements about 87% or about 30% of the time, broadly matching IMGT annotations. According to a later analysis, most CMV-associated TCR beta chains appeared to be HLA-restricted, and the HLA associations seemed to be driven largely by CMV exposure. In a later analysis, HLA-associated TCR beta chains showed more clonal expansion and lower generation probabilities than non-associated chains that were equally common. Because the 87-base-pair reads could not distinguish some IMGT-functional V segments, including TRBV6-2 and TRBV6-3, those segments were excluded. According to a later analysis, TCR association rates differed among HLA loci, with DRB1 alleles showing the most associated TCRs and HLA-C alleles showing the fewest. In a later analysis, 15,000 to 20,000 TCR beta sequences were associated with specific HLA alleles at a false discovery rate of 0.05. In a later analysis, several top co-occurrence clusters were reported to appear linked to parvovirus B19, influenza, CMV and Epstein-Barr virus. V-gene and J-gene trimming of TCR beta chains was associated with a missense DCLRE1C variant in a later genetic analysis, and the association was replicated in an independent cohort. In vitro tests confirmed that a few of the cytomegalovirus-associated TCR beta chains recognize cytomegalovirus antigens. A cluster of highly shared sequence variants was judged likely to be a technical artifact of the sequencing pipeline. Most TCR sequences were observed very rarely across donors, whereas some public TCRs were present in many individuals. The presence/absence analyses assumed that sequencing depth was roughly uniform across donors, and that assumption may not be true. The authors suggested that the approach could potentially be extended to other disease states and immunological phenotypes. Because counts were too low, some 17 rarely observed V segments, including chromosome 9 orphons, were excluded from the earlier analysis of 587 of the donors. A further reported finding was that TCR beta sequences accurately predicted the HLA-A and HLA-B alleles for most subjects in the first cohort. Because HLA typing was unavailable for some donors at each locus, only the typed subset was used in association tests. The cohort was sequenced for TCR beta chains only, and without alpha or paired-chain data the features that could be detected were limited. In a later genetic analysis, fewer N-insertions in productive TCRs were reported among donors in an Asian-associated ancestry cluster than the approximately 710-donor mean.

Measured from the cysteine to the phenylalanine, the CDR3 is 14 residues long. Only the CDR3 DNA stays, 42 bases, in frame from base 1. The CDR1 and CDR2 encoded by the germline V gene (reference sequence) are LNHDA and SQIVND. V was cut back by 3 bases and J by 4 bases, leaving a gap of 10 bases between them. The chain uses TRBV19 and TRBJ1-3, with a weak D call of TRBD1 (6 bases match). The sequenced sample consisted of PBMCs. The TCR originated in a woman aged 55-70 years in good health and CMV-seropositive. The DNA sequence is TGTGCCAGTAGTATTCAGGGGTTCGGAAACACCATATATTTT. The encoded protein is CASSIQGFGNTIYF. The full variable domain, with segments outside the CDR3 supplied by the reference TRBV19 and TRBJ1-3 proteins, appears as DGGITQSPKYLFRKEGQNVTLSCEQNLNHDAMYWYRQDPGQGLRLIYYSQIVNDFQKGDIAEGYSVSREKKESFPLTVTSAQKNPTAFYLCASSIQGFGNTIYFGEGSWLTVV.